One sample yielded the 8 T cell receptor beta chains listed below, sequenced in a study of blood T cell repertoires in COVID-19 (dated by TCRdb to 2018 to 2020). Library generation was performed with the immunoSEQ multiplex PCR assay. The immuneACCESS repertoire file appears here via TCRdb, limited to in-frame rearrangements. These files lack a portion of the clones; in checked studies, under half of the deficit traces to unresolved V genes, and the cause of the others is not known. The sample contains a few hundred thousand clones, roughly 91% of them found a single time. About 1.2% of the sample belongs to the ten largest clones. The sample taken for sequencing was PBMCs or T cells enriched from blood (not recorded which). The receptors here all came from a woman younger than 30 who had recovered from COVID-19.

This clone was counted a few times. The rearrangement uses TRBV28 and TRBJ1-4, with 8 bases fitting TRBD1. The CDR3 contains 12 residues. The germline gives CDR1 MDHEN, CDR2 SYDVKM. J lost 12 bases, V lost 2 bases, and 2 bases had no gene match. CDR3 sequence (DNA): TGTGCCAGCAGTTTACAGGGACAGGAACTGTTTTTT. Translating it yields CASSLQGQELFF. Full variable domain (rest looked up from reference TRBV28 and TRBJ1-4): DVKVTQSSRYLVKRTGEKVFLECVQDMDHENMFWYRQDPGLGLRLIYFSYDVKMKEKGDIPEGYSVSREKKERFSLILESASTNQTSMYLCASSLQGQELFFGSGTQLSVL.

This clone was recorded once. V usage is TRBV14 and J usage is TRBJ1-4; D call uncertain. Trimming removed 4 bases from V and 7 bases from J, with 19 bases in between. The CDR3 runs 16 residues. The germline CDR1 and CDR2 sequences are SGHDN and FVKESK. Here the CDR3 DNA reads TGTGCCAGCAGCCGGACTCCGATCGATTGGGGTGAAAAACTGTTTTTT. Amino acid sequence: CASSRTPIDWGEKLFF.

The chain has TRBV18 and TRBJ1-2; D may be TRBD1 (5 bases). V lost 2 bases, J lost 5 bases, and 18 bases lay in between. The CDR3 has 16 residues. The V gene's germline CDR1 is KGHSH and CDR2 LQKENI. The DNA for the CDR3 is TGTGCCAGCTCACCAGCAGGGTCCCAGCTGGGGTATGGCTACACCTTC. Protein: CASSPAGSQLGYGYTF.

This chain uses TRBV2 with TRBJ2-5; TRBD1 aligns across 10 bases. The CDR3 totals 15 residues. CDR1 SNHLY and CDR2 FYNNEI come from the germline V gene. The junction had 7 bases not matched to a gene; V was cut back by 4 bases and J by 5 bases. The CDR3 protein is CASSALGQGKETQYF. DNA for the CDR3: TGTGCCAGCAGTGCCTTGGGACAGGGGAAGGAGACCCAGTACTTC.

This clone was counted once. This chain connects TRBV6-1 to TRBJ1-3, with 7 bases lining up with TRBD1. Unmatched junction bases numbered 15, after V lost 0 bases and J lost 10 bases. The CDR3 spans 17 residues. Germline CDR1 is MNHNS and CDR2 is SASEGT. The CDR3 DNA sequence: TGTGCCAGCAGTGAAGCGATTCACGGGACAGCGATTAGGACCATATATTTT. Encoded protein: CASSEAIHGTAIRTIYF.

This clone has more than one count but fewer than ten. The chain couples TRBV9 to TRBJ1-1, with D perhaps TRBD1 (5 bases). CDR1 is SGDLS and CDR2 is YYNGEE in the germline V gene. This CDR3 spans 15 amino acids. V was clipped by 1 base and J by 1 base, with 11 bases between them. CDR3 loop: CASSVMGGANTEAFF. DNA for the CDR3: TGTGCCAGCAGCGTAATGGGGGGAGCGAACACTGAAGCTTTCTTT.

The rearrangement links TRBV27 to TRBJ1-2; 7 bases are shared with TRBD1. With 6 bases clipped from V and 4 bases from J, the junction kept 5 bases outside the gene matches. Germline V gives CDR1 MNHEY, CDR2 SMNVEV (reference sequence). This CDR3 comprises 13 residues. CDR3 amino acids: CASRTGVGYGYTF. CDR3 nucleotide sequence: TGTGCCAGCAGAACAGGGGTGGGCTATGGCTACACCTTC.

This chain connects TRBV7-9 to TRBJ2-1; 8 bases are shared with TRBD1. Germline lookup yields CDR1 SEHNR and CDR2 FQNEAQ (reference sequence). V shed 5 bases, J shed 7 bases, and the junction held 16 bases outside the gene matches. The CDR3 is 17 residues long. The CDR3: CASSPPRGQGAANEQFF. CDR3 coding DNA: TGTGCCAGCAGCCCCCCCAGGGGGCAGGGGGCGGCTAATGAGCAGTTCTTC.